Shown below are 8 T cell receptor beta chains from a single sample sequenced in a study of OX40 agonist ivuxolimab in advanced cancers. Sequenced by immunoSEQ multiplex PCR; TCRdb stores in-frame clones only, minus some. The sample records approximately 46,000 clones, roughly 87% being singletons. Here the sequenced sample was CD4+ or CD8+ T cells sorted from blood, taken in a trial of the OX40 agonist ivuxolimab. Receptors were obtained from an adult with an advanced solid tumor such as melanoma, head and neck, liver or kidney cancer.

This clone was detected once. The genes are TRBV29-1 and TRBJ2-7; TRBD2 is a possible D gene (7 bases). The CDR3 extends over 14 amino acids. Germline-derived CDR1 and CDR2 are SQVTM and ANQGSEA. Trimming took 6 bases from V and 0 from J, leaving 15 bases between them. The chain's CDR3 is CSVGGGTSSYEQYF. CDR3 nucleotides: TGCAGCGTGGGAGGGGGGACGAGCTCCTACGAGCAGTACTTC.

This sequence joins TRBV30 and TRBJ1-5; the D gene is possibly TRBD1 (5 bases). The germline V gene encodes CDR1 GTSNPN and CDR2 SVGIG (reference sequence). There are 14 residues in the CDR3. Deletions cut 0 bases from V and 5 bases from J, with 11 bases between. CDR3 protein: CAWSVRRGDQPQHF. CDR3 sequence (DNA): TGTGCCTGGAGTGTAAGGCGGGGCGATCAGCCCCAGCATTTT.

V gene TRBV29-1 combines with J gene TRBJ1-2, with D maybe TRBD1 (6 bases). CDR1 is SQVTM, CDR2 ANQGSEA, per germline. The V end was cut by 6 bases, the J end by 0 bases, with 17 bases between. This CDR3 spans 15 amino acids. The CDR3 sequence: CSVAPLDRTNYGYTF. The DNA for the CDR3 is TGCAGCGTGGCGCCCCTCGACAGGACTAACTATGGCTACACCTTC.

This clone was seen a handful of times. The J gene is TRBJ1-5, the V gene TRBV19; D is perhaps TRBD1 (5 bases). Germline loops: CDR1 LNHDA, CDR2 SQIVND (reference sequence). The ends were cut back, 3 bases at V and 5 bases at J, with 11 bases in the middle. The CDR3 runs 14 residues. CDR3 sequence: CASSIWQGDQPQHF. As DNA, the CDR3 is TGTGCCAGTAGTATTTGGCAGGGCGATCAGCCCCAGCATTTT.

The gene calls are TRBV28 and TRBJ1-1, with 9 bases that match TRBD1. Germline values: CDR1 MDHEN, CDR2 SYDVKM. The CDR3 runs to 14 residues. The junction had 3 bases not matched to a gene; V was cut back by 3 bases and J by 4 bases. CDR3: CASSLGDRATEAFF. In DNA, the CDR3 is TGTGCCAGCAGTTTGGGGGACAGGGCCACTGAAGCTTTCTTT.

The rearrangement uses TRBV2 and TRBJ2-1; 7 nucleotides align to TRBD1. CDR1 and CDR2 (germline): SNHLY, FYNNEI. The CDR3 spans 13 residues. Trimming at V came to 6 bases and at J to 3 bases, leaving 2 bases not matched to a gene. The CDR3 coding sequence is TGTGCCAGCAGGACAGGGAGCTACAATGAGCAGTTCTTC. Its translation is CASRTGSYNEQFF.

The chain combines TRBV28 with TRBJ1-5; D may be TRBD1 (5 bases). The CDR3 is made up of 16 amino acids. V was shortened by 7 bases and J by 5 bases, with 21 bases between the two germline ends. CDR1 is MDHEN and CDR2 is SYDVKM in the germline V gene. The DNA for the CDR3 is TGTGCCAGCATTAGCTTGGTCGGCAGGGTGGATCAGCCCCAGCATTTT. Protein product: CASISLVGRVDQPQHF.

V is TRBV19 and J is TRBJ2-1, with 7 bases that match TRBD1. V lost 6 bases to trimming and J lost 4 bases; unmatched junction nucleotides: 9. Germline CDR1 reads LNHDA; CDR2 reads SQIVND (reference sequence). There are 15 residues in the CDR3. The chain's CDR3 is CASSAPPTGYNEQFF. For the CDR3, the DNA is TGTGCCAGTAGCGCACCCCCGACAGGGTACAATGAGCAGTTCTTC.